The 15 T cell receptor beta chains below come from one sample, sequenced in a study of shared clonotypes between healthy human individuals. Data came from immunoSEQ multiplex PCR; TCRdb stores just in-frame clones and leaves some out. The data show about 2,100,000 clones, with under 95% seen just once and about 1.8% held by the top ten. Naive CD8 cells lacked CD45RO, underwent positive selection for CCR7 and left out terminally differentiated effector memory CD45RA+ cells. The sequencing input was naive CD8+ T cells from PBMCs. Receptors were obtained from a man younger than 35 in good health. Some clones in this sample may be carry-over from other donors' samples.

The rearrangement uses TRBV6-5 and TRBJ2-7; TRBD2 aligns across 11 bases. The length of the CDR3 is 14 residues. The V segment lost 7 bases and the J segment 4 bases; nucleotides outside the gene matches: 6. CDR1 is MNHEY and CDR2 is SVGAGI in the germline V gene. The CDR3 spells CASKITSGSYEQYF. The CDR3 DNA reads TGTGCCAGCAAAATCACTAGCGGGAGTTACGAGCAGTACTTC.

The V call is TRBV19, the J call TRBJ2-5; tentative D call: TRBD1 (6 bases). Per the germline V gene, CDR1 is LNHDA and CDR2 is SQIVND (reference sequence). V lost 6 bases and J 3 bases, leaving 11 bases between the germline ends. This CDR3 spans 13 amino acids. CDR3 loop: CASRSPGEETQYF. The CDR3 DNA follows: TGTGCCAGTAGGTCCCCAGGGGAAGAGACCCAGTACTTC.

The chain joins TRBV6-5 to TRBJ2-1; TRBD1 matches 7 bases. The germline V gene encodes CDR1 MNHEY and CDR2 SVGAGI. Germline trimming cut 4 bases from V and 10 bases from J; bases unmatched to any gene: 10. This CDR3 has 14 residues. For the CDR3, the DNA is TGTGCCAGCAGTTTACACAGGGGCGCCGGGGAGCAGTTCTTC. Its translation: CASSLHRGAGEQFF.

The chain links TRBV5-1 to TRBJ2-3, with 13 bases fitting TRBD2. V dropped 4 bases and J dropped 1; count of bases not matched to a gene: 6. The CDR3 has 17 amino acids. Per germline, CDR1 SGHRS and CDR2 YFSETQ. CDR3 protein: CASSLTSGRPRTDTQYF. The CDR3 nucleotides are TGCGCCAGCAGCCTGACTAGCGGGAGGCCTCGCACAGATACGCAGTATTTT.

The rearrangement links TRBV7-8 to TRBJ2-1; 9 nucleotides align to TRBD2. The CDR3 has 17 residues. Germline-derived CDR1 and CDR2 are SGHVS and FQNEAQ. Trimming cost V 2 bases and J 4 bases; bases outside gene matches: 9. The CDR3 DNA follows: TGTGCCAGCAGCTTAAAGGCGGGAGGGTCGGTTTACAATGAGCAGTTCTTC. Its translation: CASSLKAGGSVYNEQFF. The complete variable domain, with remaining parts taken from reference TRBV7-8 and TRBJ2-1, reads GAGVSQSPRYKVAKRGQDVALRCDPISGHVSLFWYQQALGQGPEFLTYFQNEAQLDKSGLPSDRFFAERPEGSVSTLKIQRTQQEDSAVYLCASSLKAGGSVYNEQFFGPGTRLTVL.

The chain links TRBV27 to TRBJ2-1; D tentatively reads TRBD1 or TRBD2 (5 bases each). V dropped 8 bases and J dropped 7 bases, with 18 bases sitting between them. The CDR3 sequence is 14 residues long. Germline values: CDR1 MNHEY, CDR2 SMNVEV (reference sequence). In nucleotides, the CDR3 is TGTGCCAGCGGCCACCGGGACCACCGGAATGAGCAGTTCTTC. Translation gives CASGHRDHRNEQFF.

This sequence joins TRBV11-2 and TRBJ2-7; D is ambiguous. Trimming took 1 base from V and 0 from J, leaving 13 bases between them. The CDR3 totals 16 residues. Per germline, CDR1 SGHAT and CDR2 FQNNGV. The CDR3 here is CASSLGVSPSSYEQYF. The CDR3 DNA reads as TGTGCCAGCAGCTTAGGGGTTAGTCCGAGCTCCTACGAGCAGTACTTC.

V gene TRBV9 combines with J gene TRBJ1-2; D gene unclear. V was shortened by 0 bases and J by 6 bases, with 9 bases between the two germline ends. The CDR3 sequence is 13 residues long. CDR1 is SGDLS, CDR2 YYNGEE, per germline. The CDR3 bases are TGTGCCAGCAGCGTAGGGGGTGAGGATGGCTACACCTTC. The encoded protein is CASSVGGEDGYTF.

About this clone itself: Other nucleotide sequences from this sample produce the same CDR3. The chain employs TRBV5-1 and TRBJ2-7; 10 positions match TRBD1. The CDR3 totals 15 residues. After removal of 4 bases from V and 1 base from J, the junction contained 5 bases not matched to a gene. Germline lookup yields CDR1 SGHRS and CDR2 YFSETQ. For the CDR3, the DNA is TGCGCCAGCAGCCTGGGACAGGGGCTGTCCTACGAGCAGTACTTC. It is translated as CASSLGQGLSYEQYF.

This clone was seen a single time. The CDR3 spells CASSERYTEAFF. The CDR3 coding sequence is TGTGCCAGCAGTGAAAGGTACACTGAAGCTTTCTTT. The V call is TRBV2, the J call TRBJ1-1; D is unclear. Trimming pared 2 bases from V and 3 bases from J, leaving 4 bases between. Germline V gene lookup returns CDR1 SNHLY and CDR2 FYNNEI. This CDR3 has 12 amino acids.

This sequence joins TRBV6-5 and TRBJ1-2; D possibly corresponds to TRBD1 (6 bases). Per the germline V gene, CDR1 is MNHEY and CDR2 is SVGAGI. There are 15 residues in the CDR3. Trimming pared 2 bases from V and 4 bases from J, leaving 14 bases between. In DNA, the CDR3 is TGTGCCAGCAGTTACCAGTATGGGACATTCTATGGCTACACCTTC. The encoded protein is CASSYQYGTFYGYTF.

The gene calls are TRBV4-3 and TRBJ2-3, with TRBD2 identical over 11 bases. This CDR3 has 16 amino acids. CDR1 LGHNA and CDR2 YSLEER come from the germline V gene. V was pared by 4 bases and J by 0 bases, with 3 bases of the junction left unmatched. The CDR3 region is CASSPGTSGSTDTQYF. The CDR3 DNA reads TGCGCCAGCAGCCCGGGGACTAGCGGTAGCACAGATACGCAGTATTTT.

Only one count was recorded for this clone. The chain carries TRBV28 and TRBJ1-3; D not resolved. Trimming removed 2 bases from V and 0 bases from J, with 20 bases in between. CDR3 length equals 19 residues. The germline V gene encodes CDR1 MDHEN and CDR2 SYDVKM. Here the CDR3 reads CASSLMRWAGSSSGNTIYF. The CDR3 DNA sequence: TGTGCCAGCAGTTTAATGCGCTGGGCAGGCTCTAGCTCTGGAAACACCATATATTTT.

The gene calls are TRBV11-2 and TRBJ1-1; maybe TRBD1 (6 bases). The CDR3 is made up of 16 amino acids. Looked up from germline, CDR1 is SGHAT and CDR2 is FQNNGV. V was cut by 5 bases and J by 1 base, with 17 bases left in between. The CDR3 is CASSRGGQSSNTEAFF. For the CDR3, the DNA is TGTGCCAGCAGCAGAGGGGGGCAGTCTTCGAACACTGAAGCTTTCTTT.

V and J are TRBV2 and TRBJ2-2; D remains ambiguous. V lost 6 bases, J lost 5 bases, and 16 bases lay in between. Germline lookup yields CDR1 SNHLY and CDR2 FYNNEI. The CDR3 length is 15 residues. In nucleotides, the CDR3 is TGTGCCAGCAGGGATCCCCAAAGGGCGACCGGGGAGCTGTTTTTT. This gives the protein CASRDPQRATGELFF.